These T cell receptor beta chains were read from a single sample in a study of blood T cells in healthy people across ages. TCRdb re-analysed the 5' RACE reads in MiXCR, keeping a single row per CDR3 protein. The table records over 950,000 distinct CDR3 sequences, roughly 51% of them present only once. The specimen sequenced was blood. The receptors were sampled from a woman aged 60-75 years in good health. Both conserved end residues are part of each CDR3. The D gene is left open where the match is weak. Only part of the rows carry a size: once, few, many, or a class if the clone is expanded.

. | TRBJ1-4 | . | TRBV7-2 | 16 | TGTGCCAGCAGCTTAGCGCTGAGGGCCTCCGGTGAAAAACTGTTTTTT | CASSLALRASGEKLFF
many | TRBJ2-3 | . | TRBV29-1 | 15 | TGCAGCGCTTCGCGGGACAGAAGTCCCCAGGCTTCGCAGTATTTT | CSASRDRSPQASQYF
. | TRBJ2-5 | . | TRBV3-1 | 15 | TGTGCCAGCAGCGACCGGGACACACTACAAGAGACCCAGTACTTC | CASSDRDTLQETQYF
. | TRBJ2-5 | . | TRBV12-3/TRBV12-4 | 13 | TGTGCCAGCAGTTTAAGACTGCAAGAGACCCAGTACTTC | CASSLRLQETQYF
few | TRBJ2-5 | TRBD2 | TRBV9 | 16 | TGTGCCAGCAGCGTGACTAGCGGGAGTGCAGTTCAGACCCAGTACTTC | CASSVTSGSAVQTQYF
. | TRBJ2-1 | . | TRBV5-1 | 13 | TGCGCCAGCAGTGGGACACCTTACGATGAGCAGTTCTTC | CASSGTPYDEQFF
. | TRBJ2-7 | TRBD1 | TRBV29-1 | 12 | TGCAGCGGGGGGACAGACAACTACGAGCAGTACTTC | CSGGTDNYEQYF
. | TRBJ2-7 | . | TRBV21-1 | 10 | TGTGGGGGCCCTGGAGACGAGCAGTACTTC | CGGPGDEQYF
. | TRBJ2-7 | . | TRBV2 | 15 | TGTGCCAGCAGTGAGCATATGGGTTTGTCCTACGAGCAGTACTTC | CASSEHMGLSYEQYF
. | TRBJ2-6 | . | TRBV20-1 | 14 | TGCAGTGCTAGGATCCCCTCAGGGGCCAACGTCCTGACTTTC | CSARIPSGANVLTF
many | TRBJ2-7 | . | TRBV12-3/TRBV12-4 | 14 | TGTGCCAGCAGTCTCCCGCGCCGATCCTACGAGCAGTACTTC | CASSLPRRSYEQYF
few | TRBJ2-1 | . | TRBV20-1 | 12 | TGCAGTGCTAGAGAGGGTCTCAATGAGCAGTTCTTC | CSAREGLNEQFF
few | TRBJ2-1 | . | TRBV28 | 15 | TGTGCCAGCAGCTCCCGAGGGAGTGTCCAAGATGAGCAGTTCTTC | CASSSRGSVQDEQFF
. | TRBJ2-7 | TRBD2 | TRBV6-2/TRBV6-3 | 12 | TGTGCCAGCGCTAGCGGGTACTACGAGCAGTACTTC | CASASGYYEQYF
. | TRBJ2-7 | . | TRBV5-1 | 15 | TGCGCCAGCAGCCTTGCCGGGACGAAGTCCTACGAGCAGTACTTC | CASSLAGTKSYEQYF
. | TRBJ1-3 | TRBD1 | TRBV7-3 | 20 | TGTGCCAGCAGCTTACGGGACAGCCTAAGAGAAGGCGCCTCTGGAAACACCATATATTTT | CASSLRDSLREGASGNTIYF